This TCR beta chain was captured in a study of CD8+CD57+ T cells in acquired aplastic anemia. Study context: The study obtained an average of approximately 3 ug of DNA from sorted CD4+ and CD8+ cells. Whole-study findings and limits: A set of roughly 27 CD8+ CDR3 sequences was shared between patients and controls, and these sequences appeared highly expressed in patients.

Germline-derived CDR1 and CDR2 are ENHRY and SYGVKD. The CDR3 has 16 residues. Trimming left V 5 bases short and J 4 bases short, with 18 bases between. There are many counts of this clonotype. Its antigen is currently unknown. Genomic DNA acted as the template from which TCR beta VDJ combination and CDR3 sequence profiling were carried out. TCRdb re-called the reads through MiXCR, storing one row per CDR3 protein. In the table there are fewer than 250,000 distinct CDR3 sequences, under 55% of which are singletons. It was patients with CD8+CD57+ cell expansion by flow cytometry who were chosen for sequencing.

What was sequenced was sorted CD4+, CD8+, or CD8+CD57+ T cells (not recorded which) from PBMCs. The chain employs TRBV10-3 and TRBJ1-5, with D possibly being TRBD1 (6 bases). The sequence was obtained from a human donor with aplastic anemia. CDR3: CAISSEAPRGNQPQHF. In DNA, the CDR3 is TGTGCCATCAGTTCTGAAGCTCCCAGGGGAAATCAGCCCCAGCATTTT.